A selection of T cell receptor beta chains follows, all from one sample in a study of cytotoxic CD8 clonotypes in ibrutinib-treated CLL. This table comes from immunoSEQ multiplex PCR, and its TCRdb copy is limited to in-frame clones, with some not included. The data show about 60,000 clones, 50% to 60% seen once. This specimen consisted of PBMCs, obtained at disease progression, from a patient treated with ibrutinib. All receptors derive from a human donor with chronic lymphocytic leukemia. Each CDR3 is given with its conserved first and last residue. A D gene is named only where the DNA matches it firmly. A clone size is listed for some rows: how often the clone was seen (once, few, many), or a class if it is expanded.

DNA: TGCGCCAGCAGCCAAGCCCCGGGGGACAGGGCTAGAACAGATACGCAGTATTTT
CDR3: CASSQAPGDRARTDTQYF
length: 18
V: TRBV4-1
J: TRBJ2-3
size: few
D: TRBD1

DNA: TGTGCCAGTAGTCGAGGGGACAGGGGGTACGAGCAGTACTTC
CDR3: CASSRGDRGYEQYF
length: 14
V: TRBV19
J: TRBJ2-7
size: .
D: TRBD1

DNA: TGTGCCAGCAACGTAAGGGGCCAAGAGACCCAGTACTTC
CDR3: CASNVRGQETQYF
length: 13
V: TRBV25-1
J: TRBJ2-5
size: .
D: .

DNA: TGTGCCAGCAGCCTGGGACTCTTCAATGAGCAGTTCTTC
CDR3: CASSLGLFNEQFF
length: 13
V: TRBV6-5
J: TRBJ2-1
size: .
D: .

DNA: TGTGCCAGCCGGGGAAGACCAAACACTGAAGCTTTCTTT
CDR3: CASRGRPNTEAFF
length: 13
V: TRBV6-5
J: TRBJ1-1
size: few
D: .

DNA: TGTGCCAGCAGTGAACAGGCCTACGAGCAGTACTTC
CDR3: CASSEQAYEQYF
length: 12
V: TRBV6-1
J: TRBJ2-7
size: .
D: .

DNA: TGTGCCAGCGGGACACAGGGGGCAGGGCAGCCCCAGCATTTT
CDR3: CASGTQGAGQPQHF
length: 14
V: TRBV28
J: TRBJ1-5
size: few
D: TRBD1

DNA: TGCGCCAGCAGCCAAGAATTTGGGGCAGCTAACAATCAGCCCCAGCATTTT
CDR3: CASSQEFGAANNQPQHF
length: 17
V: TRBV4-1
J: TRBJ1-5
size: .
D: .

DNA: TGCAGCGTTGGACCAGATGGGACAGATACGCAGTATTTT
CDR3: CSVGPDGTDTQYF
length: 13
V: TRBV29-1
J: TRBJ2-3
size: .
D: .

DNA: TGTGCCATCAGTGAGAGGGCAGGGGGAACGTCCGACACTGAAGCTTTCTTT
CDR3: CAISERAGGTSDTEAFF
length: 17
V: TRBV10-3
J: TRBJ1-1
size: .
D: TRBD1

DNA: TGTGCCAGCAGCTTCTACACCGGGGAGCTGTTTTTT
CDR3: CASSFYTGELFF
length: 12
V: TRBV7-2
J: TRBJ2-2
size: many
D: .

DNA: TGTGCCAGCAGTGAAAGAGGTGGCAGGGGGAGATACGAGCAGTACTTC
CDR3: CASSERGGRGRYEQYF
length: 16
V: TRBV25-1
J: TRBJ2-7
size: .
D: TRBD1